A single sample gave rise to the 32 T cell receptor beta chains below, sequenced in a study of CD8 T cells in Susac syndrome. With random hexamers, reverse transcription was performed on about 0.5 to 1 ug of RNA. Via MiXCR, TCRdb re-called the immunoSEQ multiplex PCR reads, giving one row per CDR3 protein. The sample shows about 90,000 distinct CDR3 sequences, 90% to 95% of them seen only once. Sequencing was carried out using CD8+ T cells from PBMCs. The receptors here all came from a human donor in good health.

CDR3 nucleotides: TGTGCCAGCAGTGACGAGTACAGTTTCTCCTACGAGCAGTACTTC. Its protein is CASSDEYSFSYEQYF. The chain employs TRBV2 and TRBJ2-7; no definite D call. CDR3 size: 15 residues. Trimming removed 3 bases at V and 0 bases at J, with 12 bases between. Germline values: CDR1 SNHLY, CDR2 FYNNEI.

The table lists this clonotype with a few counts. The V and J genes are TRBV29-1 and TRBJ2-7; D gene unclear. V lost 5 bases and J 2 bases, leaving 10 bases between the germline ends. The CDR3 loop spans 12 amino acids. The germline V gene encodes CDR1 SQVTM and CDR2 ANQGSEA. CDR3 residues: CSVFLGTYEQYF. CDR3 DNA: TGCAGCGTTTTTTTAGGGACCTACGAGCAGTACTTC.

This chain connects TRBV6-6 to TRBJ2-5, with TRBD2 matching over 15 bases. The V segment lost 6 bases and the J segment 3 bases; nucleotides outside the gene matches: 5. The length of the CDR3 is 16 residues. Germline loops: CDR1 MNHNY, CDR2 SVGAGI (reference sequence). CDR3 DNA sequence: TGTGCCAGCAGCCCCCGGACTAGCGGGGGGGAAGAGACCCAGTACTTC. It specifies CASSPRTSGGEETQYF.

This clonotype was seen just once. The chain has TRBV29-1 and TRBJ1-2, with unresolved D. Trimming took off 5 bases at V and 4 bases at J, with 17 bases between the two ends. Per the germline V gene, CDR1 is SQVTM and CDR2 is ANQGSEA. The CDR3 totals 14 residues. DNA of the CDR3: TGCAGCGTTAATGGGGTAGAGGGTGGCTATGGCTACACCTTC. It codes for CSVNGVEGGYGYTF.

This CDR3 reads CSVGGLAGGYSYNEQFF. The CDR3, as DNA: TGCAGCGTTGGGGGACTAGCGGGGGGGTACTCCTACAATGAGCAGTTCTTC. The chain carries TRBV29-1 and TRBJ2-1, with 16 bases that match TRBD2. The CDR3 has 17 amino acids. CDR1 is SQVTM, CDR2 ANQGSEA, per germline. The V and J ends lost 4 bases and 0 bases, in that order; junction bases with no gene match: 3.

This chain links TRBV13 with TRBJ1-2, with a weak D call TRBD1 (5 bases). The V and J ends lost 3 bases and 0 bases respectively, with 14 bases between them. Germline V gene lookup returns CDR1 PRHDT and CDR2 FYEKMQ (reference sequence). CDR3 size: 16 residues. This CDR3 reads CASSFRTDITNYGYTF. Written as DNA, the CDR3 is TGTGCCAGCAGCTTCCGGACGGACATCACTAACTATGGCTACACCTTC.

The chain joins TRBV24-1 to TRBJ2-5; TRBD1 is a possible D gene (7 bases). This CDR3 is built from 15 residues. Germline CDR1 and CDR2: KGHDR and SFDVKD. V was trimmed by 3 bases and J by 0 bases, leaving 10 bases between them. DNA for the CDR3: TGTGCCACCAGTGATGCGGGGACAGACCAAGAGACCCAGTACTTC. Translating it yields CATSDAGTDQETQYF.

This chain uses TRBV19 with TRBJ1-4; 7 bases match TRBD1. Germline CDR1 is LNHDA and CDR2 is SQIVND (reference sequence). The CDR3 extends over 15 amino acids. V lost 6 bases to trimming and J lost 8 bases; unmatched junction nucleotides: 12. Here the CDR3 DNA reads TGTGCCAGTAGAACGGGGAGGGGGCCTCAAGAAAAACTGTTTTTT. This encodes CASRTGRGPQEKLFF.

The rearrangement joins TRBV20-1 to TRBJ1-2, with D maybe TRBD1 (6 bases). The length of the CDR3 is 10 residues. The V gene lost 6 bases and the J gene lost 9 bases, with 11 bases spanning the gap. CDR1 is DFQATT, CDR2 SNEGSKA, per germline (reference sequence). The CDR3 sequence is CSAQQGSYTF. The CDR3 DNA reads as TGCAGTGCCCAACAGGGAAGCTACACCTTC.

The rearrangement joins TRBV29-1 to TRBJ1-1; TRBD1 might be the D (6 bases). V was pared by 7 bases and J by 6 bases, with 12 bases between. Germline CDR1 and CDR2: SQVTM and ANQGSEA. The CDR3 consists of 11 residues. CDR3 bases: TGCAGCGCCCCGGGGGCATCTGAAGCTTTCTTT. Residues: CSAPGASEAFF.

The J gene is TRBJ2-7, the V gene TRBV19; D unresolved. The V and J ends lost 2 bases and 2 bases respectively, with 7 bases between them. The V gene's germline CDR1 is LNHDA and CDR2 SQIVND (reference sequence). This CDR3 spans 13 amino acids. CDR3 sequence reads: CASSIQFAYEQYF. For the CDR3, the DNA is TGTGCCAGTAGTATACAGTTTGCCTACGAGCAGTACTTC. The whole variable domain, filled in from reference TRBV19 and TRBJ2-7, reads DGGITQSPKYLFRKEGQNVTLSCEQNLNHDAMYWYRQDPGQGLRLIYYSQIVNDFQKGDIAEGYSVSREKKESFPLTVTSAQKNPTAFYLCASSIQFAYEQYFGPGTRLTVT.

CDR3 in DNA: TGTGCCAGCAGTTACTCGGAAGGGAACGAGCAGTACTTC. Amino acid sequence: CASSYSEGNEQYF. This sequence joins TRBV6-5 and TRBJ2-7; D is unresolved. The germline CDR1 and CDR2 sequences are MNHEY and SVGAGI. Deletions cut 0 bases from V and 5 bases from J, with 8 bases between. The CDR3 length is 13 residues.

The CDR3 DNA follows: TGTGCCAGCAGCATAGACGGAAACACCATATATTTT. Protein product: CASSIDGNTIYF. The J gene is TRBJ1-3, the V gene TRBV13; D gene ambiguous. With 5 bases removed from V and 4 bases from J, the gap between germline ends came to 6 bases. This CDR3 has 12 residues. CDR1 and CDR2 from the germline V gene are PRHDT and FYEKMQ (reference sequence).

The chain uses TRBV30 and TRBJ1-2, with D tentatively TRBD1 (6 bases). V was trimmed by 5 bases and J by 4 bases, leaving 17 bases between them. CDR1 and CDR2 (germline): GTSNPN, SVGIG (reference sequence). The length of the CDR3 is 14 residues. CDR3 DNA: TGTGCCTGGGTCGCCAGGGGCGCGGGCTATGGCTACACCTTC. Its translation: CAWVARGAGYGYTF.

The V call is TRBV5-4, the J call TRBJ2-3, with TRBD2 as a possible D gene (6 bases). The CDR3 has 15 amino acids. V shed 9 bases and J shed 2 bases, with 19 bases lying between them. From germline, CDR1 is SGHNT and CDR2 YYREEE (reference sequence). CDR3 DNA: TGTGCCACAACTCTGGAGGGACTTTCCACAGATACGCAGTATTTT. Translation: CATTLEGLSTDTQYF. The whole variable domain, filled in from reference TRBV5-4 and TRBJ2-3, reads ETGVTQSPTHLIKTRGQQVTLRCSSQSGHNTVSWYQQALGQGPQFIFQYYREEENGRGNFPPRFSGLQFPNYSSELNVNALELDDSALYLCATTLEGLSTDTQYFGPGTRLTVL.

This clonotype is a singleton in its sample. V and J are TRBV9 and TRBJ2-7; D may correspond to TRBD1 or TRBD2 (6 bases each). The germline CDR1 and CDR2 sequences are SGDLS and YYNGEE. CDR3 length: 15 residues. The V and J ends lost 0 bases and 2 bases respectively, with 12 bases between them. CDR3 region: CASSVGGGTTYEQYF. The CDR3 nucleotides are TGTGCCAGCAGCGTAGGAGGGGGGACGACCTACGAGCAGTACTTC.

The V and J genes are TRBV29-1 and TRBJ2-7; 11 nucleotides line up with TRBD1. Germline V gives CDR1 SQVTM, CDR2 ANQGSEA. This CDR3 has 14 amino acids. J gave up 4 bases and V 1 base, and 3 bases lay outside the gene matches. The chain's CDR3 is CSVEGGTGGYEQYF. CDR3 DNA sequence: TGCAGCGTTGAAGGGGGGACAGGGGGGTACGAGCAGTACTTC.

The chain has TRBV13 and TRBJ2-7, with no clear D. This CDR3 comprises 15 residues. Trimming took 4 bases from V and 0 from J, leaving 13 bases between them. Germline values: CDR1 PRHDT, CDR2 FYEKMQ (reference sequence). The CDR3 nucleotides read TGTGCCAGCAGCTCGCCGACCCTCGGCTCCTACGAGCAGTACTTC. Translation gives CASSSPTLGSYEQYF.

This sequence joins TRBV29-1 and TRBJ2-2, with TRBD1 matching 7 bases. Trimming removed 6 bases from V and 6 bases from J; junction bases left unmatched: 4. Per germline, CDR1 SQVTM and CDR2 ANQGSEA. The CDR3 contains 12 residues. CDR3 loop: CSVTGLPGELFF. CDR3 bases: TGCAGCGTGACAGGGTTACCCGGGGAGCTGTTTTTT.

The chain carries TRBV18 and TRBJ2-2; 7 nucleotides agree with TRBD1. There are 17 residues in the CDR3. The V gene's germline CDR1 is KGHSH and CDR2 LQKENI. Trimming removed 3 bases from V and 7 bases from J; junction bases left unmatched: 14. CDR3 sequence (DNA): TGTGCCAGCTCACCGAGGGACAGAGTAGGAGTAAACGGGGAGCTGTTTTTT. Its translation: CASSPRDRVGVNGELFF.

The chain joins TRBV20-1 to TRBJ2-7, with D possibly TRBD1 on 5 matching bases. This CDR3 region has 13 residues. Germline loops: CDR1 DFQATT, CDR2 SNEGSKA (reference sequence). V was cut by 3 bases and J by 0 bases, with 9 bases left in between. The CDR3 DNA reads TGCAGTGCTAGTTCAGGGCGCTCCTACGAGCAGTACTTC. Translated, it gives CSASSGRSYEQYF.

The rearrangement links TRBV29-1 to TRBJ1-2; D is uncertain. The V gene lost 5 bases and the J gene lost 6 bases, with 13 bases spanning the gap. The CDR3 consists of 12 residues. CDR1 is SQVTM and CDR2 is ANQGSEA in the germline V gene. The CDR3 spells CSVFTGFNGYTF. Written as DNA, the CDR3 is TGCAGCGTTTTTACTGGTTTCAATGGCTACACCTTC.

The gene calls are TRBV10-3 and TRBJ2-1; a weak D match, TRBD1 (7 bases). The germline gives CDR1 ENHRY, CDR2 SYGVKD. Trimming took off 8 bases at V and 4 bases at J, with 9 bases between the two ends. This CDR3 region has 12 residues. The CDR3 loop reads CAISGGYNEQFF. In DNA form, the CDR3 reads TGTGCCATCTCAGGGGGGTACAATGAGCAGTTCTTC.

The genes are TRBV7-6 and TRBJ2-7, with TRBD1 matching over 7 bases. Germline CDR1 is SGHVS and CDR2 is FNYEAQ. J was trimmed by 3 bases and V by 1 base; bases with no gene match: 6. The CDR3 totals 15 residues. The CDR3 region is CASSLGDSIVYEQYF. DNA of the CDR3: TGTGCCAGCAGCTTAGGGGACAGTATAGTCTACGAGCAGTACTTC.

The chain couples TRBV27 to TRBJ2-7, with TRBD1 matching over 7 bases. The CDR3 is 13 residues long. Unmatched junction bases numbered 2, after V lost 5 bases and J lost 1 base. Germline CDR1 and CDR2: MNHEY and SMNVEV (reference sequence). CDR3 residues: CASSRQGSYEQYF. In DNA form, the CDR3 reads TGTGCCAGCAGTAGACAGGGTTCCTACGAGCAGTACTTC.

This chain uses TRBV20-1 with TRBJ2-7; D perhaps matches TRBD1 (5 bases). Trimming took 0 bases from V and 2 from J, leaving 11 bases between them. The CDR3 has 14 amino acids. CDR1 DFQATT and CDR2 SNEGSKA come from the germline V gene (reference sequence). CDR3 sequence: CSARDGGAPYEQYF. The CDR3 nucleotides read TGCAGTGCTAGAGATGGTGGGGCACCCTACGAGCAGTACTTC.

The chain has TRBV14 and TRBJ1-1; no definite D call. V lost 1 base and J lost 1, with 10 bases in between. The CDR3 is made up of 15 amino acids. Germline assignment: CDR1 SGHDN and CDR2 FVKESK. CDR3 nucleotide sequence: TGTGCCAGCAGCCAAGGTGTAGGGCAGAACACTGAAGCTTTCTTT. It translates to CASSQGVGQNTEAFF.

Only a few counts were recorded for this clonotype. The chain has TRBV5-1 and TRBJ2-2, with D possibly matching TRBD1 (5 bases). V shed 2 bases and J shed 2 bases, with 13 bases lying between them. CDR1 and CDR2 from the germline V gene are SGHRS and YFSETQ. The CDR3 is 16 amino acids. CDR3 bases: TGCGCCAGCAGCTTTACGACGGACACTAACACCGGGGAGCTGTTTTTT. This encodes CASSFTTDTNTGELFF.

The chain is built from TRBV11-2 and TRBJ2-5; unclear D gene. V lost 2 bases to trimming and J lost 5 bases, with 6 bases between them. The CDR3 runs to 12 residues. Germline CDR1 and CDR2: SGHAT and FQNNGV. Written as DNA, the CDR3 is TGTGCCAGCAGCTTAACTTCCGAGACCCAGTACTTC. This encodes CASSLTSETQYF.

The chain is built from TRBV25-1 and TRBJ2-3; D gene ambiguous. Per the germline V gene, CDR1 is MGHDK and CDR2 is SYGVNS. The V end lost 1 base, the J end lost 0 bases, and 14 bases lay between the germline ends. The CDR3 contains 17 residues. This CDR3 is CASSEWWVTTSTDTQYF. The CDR3 DNA follows: TGTGCCAGCAGTGAATGGTGGGTGACAACTAGCACAGATACGCAGTATTTT.

In its sample, this clonotype was seen a few times. This rearrangement joins TRBV2 to TRBJ1-1, with 7 bases that match TRBD1. Germline trimming cut 5 bases from V and 3 bases from J; bases unmatched to any gene: 3. The length of the CDR3 is 13 residues. Germline assignment: CDR1 SNHLY and CDR2 FYNNEI. The DNA for the CDR3 is TGTGCCAGCAGTCCTACAGGGGACACTGAAGCTTTCTTT. The encoded protein is CASSPTGDTEAFF.

This clonotype is a singleton in its sample. This chain links TRBV3-1 with TRBJ2-7, with unresolved D. CDR3 size: 12 residues. Germline V gene lookup returns CDR1 LGHDT and CDR2 YNNKEL (reference sequence). The germline V and J ends were trimmed by 1 base and 6 bases, with 7 bases remaining between them. The CDR3 protein is CASSQVPFEQYF. In DNA, the CDR3 is TGTGCCAGCAGCCAAGTCCCGTTCGAGCAGTACTTC.